Shown below are 31 T cell receptor beta chains from a single sample sequenced in a study of CD8+ T cells in alopecia areata. The treatment is: oral pan-JAK inhibitor, 5-10 mg twice daily. Extracted RNA was reverse transcribed into cDNA, the sequencing template. Profiling relied on immunoSEQ multiplex PCR, and the TCRdb table lists in-frame clones only, not all of them. The profile covers some 180,000 clones, with approximately 53% appearing a single time and more than 10% taken by the ten largest. The sequences come from CD8+ T cells sorted from blood, collected at week 24, from a patient treated with tofacitinib. These TCRs come from a human donor with alopecia areata.

This clone has just a few counts. The V gene is TRBV7-8, the J gene TRBJ2-2, with no clear D. Germline V lookup: CDR1 SGHVS, CDR2 FQNEAQ. Trimming took 1 base from V and 6 from J, leaving 9 bases between them. This CDR3 has 14 amino acids. CDR3 region: CASSLEVHPGELFF. CDR3 nucleotide sequence: TGTGCCAGCAGCTTAGAAGTCCACCCCGGGGAGCTGTTTTTT.

This clone turned up a few times. The chain is built from TRBV9 and TRBJ2-3; D tentatively fits TRBD1 or TRBD2 (5 bases each). In germline, CDR1 is SGDLS, CDR2 YYNGEE. The CDR3 has 14 residues. Trimming removed 7 bases at V and 2 bases at J, with 14 bases between. The CDR3 DNA follows: TGTGCCAGCGCCGGGACGGGCTCCACAGATACGCAGTATTTT. As protein: CASAGTGSTDTQYF. Based on the CDR3 plus reference TRBV9 and TRBJ2-3, the full variable domain is DSGVTQTPKHLITATGQRVTLRCSPRSGDLSVYWYQQSLDQGLQFLIQYYNGEERAKGNILERFSAQQFPDLHSELNLSSLELGDSALYFCASAGTGSTDTQYFGPGTRLTVL.

This clone was recorded only once. The chain is built from TRBV5-1 and TRBJ2-7, with TRBD1 matching 8 bases. V shed 4 bases, J shed 5 bases, and the junction held 11 bases outside the gene matches. This CDR3 is 15 amino acids long. Germline values: CDR1 SGHRS, CDR2 YFSETQ. CDR3 residues: CASSLGTGQANEQYF. The CDR3 bases are TGCGCCAGCAGCCTGGGGACAGGCCAGGCCAACGAGCAGTACTTC.

This clone was seen more than once but under ten times. V is TRBV30 and J is TRBJ2-1; 10 nucleotides match TRBD1. CDR1 and CDR2 from the germline V gene are GTSNPN and SVGIG (reference sequence). V gave up 1 base and J gave up 6 bases; unmatched junction bases: 3. This CDR3 contains 14 residues. The chain's CDR3 is CAWSGGQGFNEQFF. CDR3 DNA sequence: TGTGCCTGGAGTGGGGGACAGGGGTTCAATGAGCAGTTCTTC.

This clone turned up a few times. The chain links TRBV5-1 to TRBJ2-5, with 8 positions matching TRBD2. J was trimmed by 2 bases and V by 5 bases; bases with no gene match: 5. The CDR3 is made up of 14 amino acids. Germline CDR1 SGHRS, CDR2 YFSETQ. The CDR3 reads CASRGSGTQETQYF. The CDR3 DNA follows: TGCGCCAGCAGAGGTAGCGGGACTCAAGAGACCCAGTACTTC.

J is TRBJ2-1 and V is TRBV11-2; D not certain. This CDR3 spans 13 amino acids. Deletions cut 5 bases from V and 6 bases from J, with 11 bases between. Per the germline V gene, CDR1 is SGHAT and CDR2 is FQNNGV. CDR3 residues: CASSQSFSNEQFF. CDR3 bases: TGTGCCAGCAGCCAGTCCTTCAGCAATGAGCAGTTCTTC.

The sample holds a few counts of this clone. The chain couples TRBV5-6 to TRBJ2-5; D might be TRBD1 or TRBD2, each matching 6 bases. Trimming took off 4 bases at V and 5 bases at J, with 12 bases between the two ends. The CDR3 totals 13 residues. Germline V gene lookup returns CDR1 SGHDT and CDR2 YYEEEE. CDR3 protein: CASSKGGAETQYF. The CDR3 DNA reads as TGTGCCAGCAGCAAGGGGGGCGCGGAGACCCAGTACTTC.

This chain uses TRBV10-3 with TRBJ2-2; D gene ambiguous. CDR3 length equals 12 residues. The V and J ends lost 7 bases and 7 bases respectively, with 10 bases between them. Germline-derived CDR1 and CDR2 are ENHRY and SYGVKD. The CDR3 sequence: CAITGPSGELFF. The CDR3 nucleotides read TGTGCCATCACTGGACCCAGCGGGGAGCTGTTTTTT.

This chain connects TRBV27 to TRBJ1-5; no clear D gene. V lost 8 bases and J 2 bases, leaving 10 bases between the germline ends. Germline V gene lookup returns CDR1 MNHEY and CDR2 SMNVEV (reference sequence). CDR3 size: 13 residues. Here the CDR3 DNA reads TGTGCCAGCTCACGGGGAGGCAATCAGCCCCAGCATTTT. This sequence encodes CASSRGGNQPQHF.

The rearrangement joins TRBV7-9 to TRBJ1-1; perhaps TRBD1 as D (5 bases). Germline values: CDR1 SEHNR, CDR2 FQNEAQ (reference sequence). The V end lost 5 bases, the J end lost 1 base, and 14 bases lay between the germline ends. The CDR3 is 15 amino acids. The CDR3 region has the DNA TGTGCCAGCAGCGACGATTGGGACGGGAACACTGAAGCTTTCTTT. It codes for CASSDDWDGNTEAFF.

CDR3: CASSAGQGAYEQYF. Written as DNA, the CDR3 is TGTGCCAGCAGCGCCGGACAGGGGGCCTACGAGCAGTACTTC. The chain recombines TRBV5-6 with TRBJ2-7; 10 positions match TRBD1. The CDR3 covers 14 residues. Trimming removed 4 bases from V and 2 bases from J; junction bases left unmatched: 3. The germline V gene has CDR1 SGHDT and CDR2 YYEEEE.

The chain employs TRBV30 and TRBJ1-2; no definite D call. V dropped 1 base and J dropped 2 bases, with 5 bases sitting between them. The CDR3 length is 12 residues. Germline CDR1 reads GTSNPN; CDR2 reads SVGIG (reference sequence). CDR3 bases: TGTGCCTGGAGTGGGCAAAACTATGGCTACACCTTC. It encodes CAWSGQNYGYTF.

This clone has ten or more counts. The V call is TRBV7-2, the J call TRBJ2-7; 8 nucleotides line up with TRBD1. The CDR3 length is 17 residues. Germline V lookup: CDR1 SGHTA, CDR2 FQGNSA. V lost 4 bases to trimming and J lost 2 bases; unmatched junction nucleotides: 13. CDR3 protein: CASSSSRDRSTTYEQYF. The DNA for the CDR3 is TGTGCCAGCAGCTCGTCAAGGGACAGGTCCACGACCTACGAGCAGTACTTC.

The chain couples TRBV4-3 to TRBJ1-2; D is possibly TRBD1 (5 bases). CDR1 and CDR2 from the germline V gene are LGHNA and YSLEER. This CDR3 is 15 amino acids long. V was cut by 0 bases and J by 1 base, with 9 bases left in between. The CDR3 here is CASSQELGGNYGYTF. CDR3 coding DNA: TGCGCCAGCAGCCAAGAGTTGGGGGGTAACTATGGCTACACCTTC.

The rearrangement joins TRBV28 to TRBJ1-2, with D perhaps TRBD1 (5 bases). With 5 bases removed from V and 0 bases from J, the gap between germline ends came to 13 bases. Per the germline V gene, CDR1 is MDHEN and CDR2 is SYDVKM. The CDR3 contains 15 residues. The CDR3 spells CASSLPTGPNYGYTF. The CDR3 DNA follows: TGTGCCAGCAGTCTGCCAACAGGACCTAACTATGGCTACACCTTC.

This clone was seen only a few times. The sample holds other DNA sequences that translate to the same CDR3. The chain couples TRBV30 to TRBJ2-1; tentatively, D is TRBD1 or TRBD2 (6 bases each). V was clipped by 2 bases and J by 5 bases, with 10 bases between them. CDR1 is GTSNPN and CDR2 is SVGIG in the germline V gene (reference sequence). CDR3 length: 13 amino acids. CDR3 region: CAWSWGADNEQFF. DNA of the CDR3: TGTGCCTGGAGTTGGGGGGCCGACAATGAGCAGTTCTTC. Looking up the rest from reference TRBV30 and TRBJ2-1 gives the full variable domain: SQTIHQWPATLVQPVGSPLSLECTVEGTSNPNLYWYRQAAGRGLQLLFYSVGIGQISSEVPQNLSASRPQDRQFILSSKKLLLSDSGFYLCAWSWGADNEQFFGPGTRLTVL.

This clone was seen only a few times. The V and J genes are TRBV29-1 and TRBJ2-1; no firm D call. The germline gives CDR1 SQVTM, CDR2 ANQGSEA. CDR3 length equals 11 residues. V gave up 4 bases and J gave up 5 bases, with 6 bases separating them. CDR3 coding DNA: TGCAGCGTTGTCCTGAACAATGAGCAGTTCTTC. Protein: CSVVLNNEQFF.

The J gene is TRBJ1-4, the V gene TRBV30; D is undetermined. V was pared by 7 bases and J by 0 bases, with 6 bases between. CDR1 and CDR2 from the germline V gene are GTSNPN and SVGIG (reference sequence). The CDR3 is made up of 12 amino acids. The CDR3 DNA sequence: TGTGCCTTCTCTACAACTAATGAAAAACTGTTTTTT. It codes for CAFSTTNEKLFF.

As for this clone: The identical CDR3 is also encoded by other nucleotide sequences in the sample. The J gene is TRBJ1-1, the V gene TRBV5-1, with 8 positions matching TRBD1. There are 14 residues in the CDR3. In germline, CDR1 is SGHRS, CDR2 YFSETQ. Trimming at V came to 2 bases and at J to 5 bases, leaving 5 bases not matched to a gene. The CDR3 here is CASSFGQGGTEAFF. For the CDR3, the DNA is TGCGCCAGCAGCTTTGGACAGGGAGGGACTGAAGCTTTCTTT.

This chain uses TRBV9 with TRBJ2-7; D might be TRBD1 (6 bases). V lost 0 bases and J 7 bases, leaving 14 bases between the germline ends. CDR3 length: 14 amino acids. In germline, CDR1 is SGDLS, CDR2 YYNGEE. The CDR3 reads CASSVGGQGTEQYF. The CDR3 bases are TGTGCCAGCAGCGTAGGGGGGCAGGGAACGGAGCAGTACTTC.

This chain joins TRBV30 and TRBJ2-3; D is undetermined. V was pared by 0 bases and J by 6 bases, with 7 bases between. The CDR3 is 12 amino acids. CDR1 is GTSNPN, CDR2 SVGIG, per germline (reference sequence). The CDR3 DNA follows: TGTGCCTGGAGTGTAGCCTCGGATACGCAGTATTTT. It specifies CAWSVASDTQYF.

The chain couples TRBV4-1 to TRBJ1-1; no clear D gene. CDR3 size: 14 residues. CDR1 and CDR2 (germline): MGHRA, YSYEKL. The V and J ends lost 0 bases and 1 base respectively, with 6 bases between them. CDR3 nucleotides: TGCGCCAGCAGCCAAGATGCAGGGAACACTGAAGCTTTCTTT. Translated, it gives CASSQDAGNTEAFF.

The chain recombines TRBV10-3 with TRBJ2-7; D gene unclear. V lost 3 bases and J lost 0, with 9 bases in between. This CDR3 comprises 14 residues. The germline CDR1 and CDR2 sequences are ENHRY and SYGVKD. The CDR3 DNA is TGTGCCATCAGTGACTCCGATTCCTCCTACGAGCAGTACTTC. It encodes CAISDSDSSYEQYF.

This chain uses TRBV12-5 with TRBJ2-7; D is possibly TRBD2 (6 bases). V lost 2 bases and J lost 2, with 10 bases in between. CDR3 length equals 14 residues. Germline V lookup: CDR1 LGHNT, CDR2 FRNRAP. Written as DNA, the CDR3 is TGTGCTAGTGGTTTGTTGGGACTCGCCTACGAGCAGTACTTC. Encoded protein: CASGLLGLAYEQYF.

This clone came up a few times. The genes are TRBV11-2 and TRBJ2-7; D is tentatively TRBD1 or TRBD2 (5 bases each). Trimming took 0 bases from V and 1 from J, leaving 13 bases between them. CDR1 SGHAT and CDR2 FQNNGV come from the germline V gene. The CDR3 sequence is 16 residues long. CDR3 bases: TGTGCCAGCAGCTTAGAGGGGGAAAAAGGTTCCTACGAGCAGTACTTC. This codes for CASSLEGEKGSYEQYF.

This clone turned up a few times. The V call is TRBV5-6, the J call TRBJ1-1, with TRBD1 identical over 8 bases. The germline gives CDR1 SGHDT, CDR2 YYEEEE. The CDR3 has 14 residues. The V segment lost 3 bases and the J segment 4 bases; nucleotides outside the gene matches: 5. Here the CDR3 reads CASSSGQGSTEAFF. The CDR3 DNA is TGTGCCAGCAGCTCCGGACAGGGAAGCACTGAAGCTTTCTTT. The variable domain in full, completed from reference TRBV5-6 and TRBJ1-1, reads DAGVTQSPTHLIKTRGQQVTLRCSPKSGHDTVSWYQQALGQGPQFIFQYYEEEERQRGNFPDRFSGHQFPNYSSELNVNALLLGDSALYLCASSSGQGSTEAFFGQGTRLTVV.

This rearrangement joins TRBV7-8 to TRBJ2-7; TRBD1 aligns across 9 bases. Germline V gene lookup returns CDR1 SGHVS and CDR2 FQNEAQ. The CDR3 sequence is 15 residues long. The V gene end was trimmed by 5 bases and the J gene end by 0 bases; junction bases not matched to a gene: 5. CDR3 in DNA: TGTGCCAGCAGCCCCGGGACAGGGTCCTCCTACGAGCAGTACTTC. The encoded protein is CASSPGTGSSYEQYF.

This chain connects TRBV29-1 to TRBJ1-2, with TRBD1 matching over 8 bases. With V trimmed by 5 bases and J by 6 bases, 11 bases remained unmatched. This CDR3 region has 14 residues. The germline gives CDR1 SQVTM, CDR2 ANQGSEA. The CDR3 DNA is TGCAGCGTTTGGGAAGCAGGGGGCGTAGATGGCTACACCTTC. Its protein product is CSVWEAGGVDGYTF.

Only a few counts were recorded for this clone. The chain combines TRBV6-1 with TRBJ2-7; D gene ambiguous. The CDR3 runs to 15 residues. The germline V and J ends were trimmed by 1 base and 2 bases, with 12 bases remaining between them. Per germline, CDR1 MNHNS and CDR2 SASEGT. The chain's CDR3 is CASSEGDPRAYEQYF. Here the CDR3 DNA reads TGTGCCAGCAGTGAAGGGGATCCAAGGGCCTACGAGCAGTACTTC.

The chain links TRBV29-1 to TRBJ2-7; tentatively, D is TRBD1 (7 bases). CDR3 size: 13 residues. Trimming pared 4 bases from V and 3 bases from J, leaving 13 bases between. The V gene's germline CDR1 is SQVTM and CDR2 ANQGSEA. CDR3 amino acids: CSVATGRNYEQYF. Here the CDR3 DNA reads TGCAGCGTTGCGACAGGGAGGAACTACGAGCAGTACTTC.

The rearrangement links TRBV7-7 to TRBJ2-2; D unresolved. The length of the CDR3 is 13 residues. V lost 10 bases, J lost 5 bases, and 14 bases lay in between. Germline CDR1 SSHAT, CDR2 FNYEAQ (reference sequence). CDR3 in DNA: TGTGCCACCAGAAAATCGTGGACCGGGGAGCTGTTTTTT. Translating gives CATRKSWTGELFF.